What follows is one TCR beta chain and its context. Its antigen is as yet unknown. Using its own MiXCR run on the 5' RACE reads, TCRdb lists one record per CDR3 protein. Counted here are approximately 70,000 distinct CDR3 sequences, over 10% occurring once; the ten biggest clones make up about 2.5%. These data are taken from a study of early T cells in non-severe SARS-CoV-2 infection. Study findings and constraints: Anti-spike CD8 responses were favored in VDJdb matching, and private and CD4 specificities were missed.

The V end was cut by 6 bases, the J end by 3 bases, with 17 bases between. Germline-derived CDR1 and CDR2 are SNHLY and FYNNEI. This CDR3 has 15 residues. The chain uses TRBV2 and TRBJ2-5; perhaps D is TRBD1 or TRBD2 (6 bases each). The source of this sequence is an adult who was a healthcare worker with PCR-confirmed SARS-CoV-2 infection or an uninfected control (not recorded which). The starting material was whole blood, obtained at baseline. The CDR3 loop is CASRRGGTNKETQYF. The CDR3 bases are TGTGCCAGCAGGAGAGGGGGGACCAACAAAGAGACCCAGTACTTC.